Listed here are 29 T cell receptor beta chains from one sample, sequenced in a study of cytomegalovirus exposure and HLA in healthy donors. 13 Jbeta primers and 60 Vbeta primers were used for the PCR. The table came from immunoSEQ multiplex PCR; TCRdb's copy has only in-frame clones and leaves some out. The table has 150,000 to 200,000 clones, around 80% seen once. The sequenced sample consisted of PBMCs. The origin of the receptors is a woman aged 40 to 49 in good health and CMV-seropositive.

The CDR3 loop is CASSPSETQYF. The DNA of the CDR3 is TGTGCCAGCAGCCCCTCAGAGACCCAGTACTTC. The chain has TRBV7-9 and TRBJ2-5, with no clear D. The CDR3 runs 11 residues. V shed 5 bases and J shed 4 bases, with 5 bases lying between them. CDR1 is SEHNR and CDR2 is FQNEAQ in the germline V gene (reference sequence).

The genes are TRBV28 and TRBJ1-2; possibly TRBD1 for D (5 bases). Trimming pared 6 bases from V and 7 bases from J, leaving 24 bases between. CDR3 size: 16 residues. The V gene's germline CDR1 is MDHEN and CDR2 SYDVKM. The CDR3 DNA sequence: TGTGCCAGCAGAAAGCGTCAGGGCGCCCGATTTGGTGGCTACACCTTC. It translates to CASRKRQGARFGGYTF.

This clone was seen more than once but under ten times. The gene calls are TRBV6-5 and TRBJ1-1; D unclear. Between the trimmed V and J ends, which lost 6 bases and 3 bases, there was a span of 8 bases. The CDR3 consists of 12 residues. The germline gives CDR1 MNHEY, CDR2 SVGAGI. The CDR3 here is CASRRRDTEAFF. The DNA for the CDR3 is TGTGCCAGCAGACGCCGGGACACTGAAGCTTTCTTT.

The chain is built from TRBV5-4 and TRBJ2-7, with TRBD1 matching over 8 bases. This CDR3 contains 14 residues. With V trimmed by 0 bases and J by 5 bases, 4 bases remained unmatched. The germline gives CDR1 SGHNT, CDR2 YYREEE (reference sequence). In DNA, the CDR3 is TGTGCCAGCAGCTTGGGACAGGGGTATGACGAGCAGTACTTC. It is translated as CASSLGQGYDEQYF.

This clone was counted once. This rearrangement joins TRBV10-3 to TRBJ1-5, with D maybe TRBD1 (6 bases). The CDR3 is made up of 12 amino acids. Germline V gene data show CDR1 as ENHRY and CDR2 as SYGVKD. Trimming removed 11 bases at V and 1 base at J, with 9 bases between. The DNA of the CDR3 is TGTGCCTCACAGGGAAGCAATCAGCCCCAGCATTTT. Protein: CASQGSNQPQHF.

This chain joins TRBV7-9 and TRBJ2-3; the match to TRBD2 covers 8 bases. Trimming took 11 bases from V and 6 from J; bases not matched to a gene: 4. In germline, CDR1 is SEHNR, CDR2 FQNEAQ (reference sequence). CDR3 length equals 11 residues. The CDR3 spells CAAGGGDTQYF. The CDR3, as DNA: TGTGCCGCGGGGGGCGGTGATACGCAGTATTTT.

This clone was seen a handful of times. The J gene is TRBJ1-1, the V gene TRBV4-2; a weak D match, TRBD1 (6 bases). Germline values: CDR1 LGHNA, CDR2 YNFKEQ. The germline V and J ends were trimmed by 1 base and 5 bases, with 11 bases remaining between them. The CDR3 runs to 14 residues. CDR3 DNA: TGTGCCAGCAGCCAAGCCACAGGGCAGACTGAAGCTTTCTTT. Translation: CASSQATGQTEAFF.

The CDR3 bases are TGTGCCAGCAGCGTAGCAGGGGGCGTGAGGCCAAAGGATGGCTACACCTTC. The encoded protein is CASSVAGGVRPKDGYTF. The chain employs TRBV5-6 and TRBJ1-2; 8 bases agree with TRBD1. Germline V gene data show CDR1 as SGHDT and CDR2 as YYEEEE. The CDR3 is made up of 17 amino acids. Trimming removed 4 bases from V and 6 bases from J; junction bases left unmatched: 17.

The V call is TRBV2, the J call TRBJ1-4; D gene unclear. V gave up 7 bases and J gave up 0 bases, with 9 bases separating them. Germline lookup yields CDR1 SNHLY and CDR2 FYNNEI. The length of the CDR3 is 14 residues. The CDR3 DNA follows: TGTGCCAGCAATCTACTCGCAACTAATGAAAAACTGTTTTTT. This encodes CASNLLATNEKLFF.

This chain links TRBV9 with TRBJ2-2; D gene uncertain. V lost 4 bases, J lost 3 bases, and 13 bases lay in between. CDR1 and CDR2 from the germline V gene are SGDLS and YYNGEE. The CDR3 is made up of 15 amino acids. The CDR3 DNA is TGTGCCAGCAGCCCCCAGAACTACTACACCGGGGAGCTGTTTTTT. Translated, it gives CASSPQNYYTGELFF.

V and J are TRBV9 and TRBJ2-1; D ambiguous. Germline loops: CDR1 SGDLS, CDR2 YYNGEE. This CDR3 comprises 16 residues. V dropped 2 bases and J dropped 4 bases, with 16 bases sitting between them. The CDR3 is CASSVSGGPEYNEQFF. CDR3 bases: TGTGCCAGCAGCGTCAGTGGCGGCCCCGAGTACAATGAGCAGTTCTTC.

The chain couples TRBV11-2 to TRBJ2-7, with 8 nucleotides matching TRBD2. CDR3 length equals 14 residues. J was trimmed by 4 bases and V by 1 base; bases with no gene match: 3. Germline lookup yields CDR1 SGHAT and CDR2 FQNNGV. The CDR3 sequence is CASSLVAGRYEQYF. CDR3 coding DNA: TGTGCCAGCAGCTTAGTAGCGGGAAGATACGAGCAGTACTTC.

This clone was picked up one time. The chain links TRBV28 to TRBJ2-4; 7 nucleotides match TRBD1. Germline assignment: CDR1 MDHEN and CDR2 SYDVKM. V shed 6 bases and J 3 bases; nucleotides not matched to a gene: 5. The CDR3 is 14 amino acids. In nucleotides, the CDR3 is TGTGCCAGCAGAGAAACAGGGGACAAAAACATTCAGTACTTC. It specifies CASRETGDKNIQYF.

The chain has TRBV6-1 and TRBJ1-4; weak D call: TRBD1 (6 bases). Trimming took off 3 bases at V and 4 bases at J, with 12 bases between the two ends. The germline V gene has CDR1 MNHNS and CDR2 SASEGT. This CDR3 comprises 15 residues. Written as DNA, the CDR3 is TGTGCCAGCAGTGAGGCCCGACAGGATAATGAAAAACTGTTTTTT. Translation: CASSEARQDNEKLFF.

This chain connects TRBV15 to TRBJ2-1, with 8 nucleotides matching TRBD2. Germline V gene sequence: CDR1 LNHNV, CDR2 YYDKDF (reference sequence). The V gene end was trimmed by 0 bases and the J gene end by 0 bases; junction bases not matched to a gene: 7. The CDR3 length is 18 residues. CDR3 in amino acids: CATSRDGELAVSYNEQFF. CDR3 sequence (DNA): TGTGCCACCAGCAGAGATGGCGAACTAGCGGTCTCCTACAATGAGCAGTTCTTC.

This clone was recorded a few times. V usage is TRBV2 and J usage is TRBJ1-5; TRBD1 agrees at 7 bases. CDR1 is SNHLY and CDR2 is FYNNEI in the germline V gene. The junction had 7 bases not matched to a gene; V was cut back by 4 bases and J by 4 bases. This CDR3 is built from 15 residues. In DNA form, the CDR3 reads TGTGCCAGCAGTGGACAGGGACTGGTTAATCAGCCCCAGCATTTT. The encoded protein is CASSGQGLVNQPQHF.

The chain is built from TRBV6-1 and TRBJ2-3, with 9 nucleotides matching TRBD2. From germline, CDR1 is MNHNS and CDR2 SASEGT. J lost 1 base, V lost 2 bases, and 4 bases had no gene match. This CDR3 contains 16 residues. The CDR3 bases are TGTGCCAGCAGTGAACTCGCTAGCGGGGGCACAGATACGCAGTATTTT. It translates to CASSELASGGTDTQYF.

This clone came up once. The V and J genes are TRBV27 and TRBJ2-7; tentative D call: TRBD2 (5 bases). Germline loops: CDR1 MNHEY, CDR2 SMNVEV (reference sequence). The CDR3 covers 13 residues. Trimming stripped 6 bases from V and 9 bases from J, with 18 bases between. In DNA form, the CDR3 reads TGTGCCAGCAGCCCTACACAAGCGGAGAGGCAGTACTTC. Translated, it gives CASSPTQAERQYF.

V is TRBV7-2 and J is TRBJ2-7, with 11 bases matching TRBD2. The V and J ends lost 5 bases and 5 bases, in that order; junction bases with no gene match: 8. The CDR3 spans 15 residues. Germline loops: CDR1 SGHTA, CDR2 FQGNSA. Here the CDR3 reads CASSLPTSGRHEQYF. CDR3 bases: TGTGCCAGCAGCCTACCTACTAGCGGGAGACACGAGCAGTACTTC.

The CDR3 region has the DNA TGTGCCAGCAGCCACAGGGGGAGGTTCGCCCGTCGGGAGCTGTTTTTT. Protein product: CASSHRGRFARRELFF. The chain recombines TRBV7-6 with TRBJ2-2, with 8 bases identical to TRBD1. The length of the CDR3 is 16 residues. V shed 5 bases and J 9 bases; nucleotides not matched to a gene: 14. CDR1 SGHVS and CDR2 FNYEAQ come from the germline V gene.

This clone has more than one count but fewer than ten. V gene TRBV14 combines with J gene TRBJ2-7, with D perhaps matching TRBD2 (6 bases). Germline V lookup: CDR1 SGHDN, CDR2 FVKESK. This CDR3 spans 16 amino acids. The germline V and J ends were trimmed by 3 bases and 3 bases, with 18 bases remaining between them. The CDR3 spells CASSQSGTPPVYEQYF. CDR3 DNA sequence: TGTGCCAGCAGCCAGTCCGGGACTCCCCCTGTCTACGAGCAGTACTTC.

This chain connects TRBV7-2 to TRBJ2-7, with D possibly being TRBD1 (6 bases). V was clipped by 1 base and J by 3 bases, with 13 bases between them. Looked up from germline, CDR1 is SGHTA and CDR2 is FQGNSA. This CDR3 is 15 amino acids long. The CDR3 region has the DNA TGTGCCAGCAGCTTAGTTTCCGGACAGATCTACGAGCAGTACTTC. Translated: CASSLVSGQIYEQYF.

Only one count was recorded for this clone. The J gene is TRBJ2-7, the V gene TRBV6-1; perhaps TRBD2 as D (5 bases). CDR1 is MNHNS, CDR2 SASEGT, per germline. This CDR3 spans 14 amino acids. V was pared by 3 bases and J by 0 bases, with 9 bases between. CDR3 residues: CASSELTTSYEQYF. The CDR3 coding sequence is TGTGCCAGCAGTGAGTTGACTACCTCCTACGAGCAGTACTTC.

This clone was counted a few times. The chain couples TRBV4-3 to TRBJ2-1; 7 nucleotides match TRBD2. Germline V gives CDR1 LGHNA, CDR2 YSLEER. CDR3 length: 17 amino acids. With 0 bases clipped from V and 5 bases from J, the junction kept 10 bases outside the gene matches. CDR3 sequence reads: CASSQEGVGGAHNEQFF. CDR3 DNA sequence: TGCGCCAGCAGCCAAGAAGGGGTGGGAGGGGCTCACAATGAGCAGTTCTTC.

J is TRBJ2-7 and V is TRBV2; D gene unclear. CDR3 size: 11 residues. Germline V gene sequence: CDR1 SNHLY, CDR2 FYNNEI. The V end was cut by 8 bases, the J end by 5 bases, with 10 bases between. CDR3 protein: CASSWQNEQYF. CDR3 in DNA: TGTGCCAGCTCATGGCAGAACGAGCAGTACTTC.

This clone is a singleton in its sample. The CDR3 region is CASRQSGQGRGYTF. The CDR3, as DNA: TGTGCCAGCCGGCAATCGGGACAGGGACGGGGCTACACCTTC. This chain connects TRBV27 to TRBJ1-2; 9 nucleotides line up with TRBD1. V was clipped by 8 bases and J by 8 bases; unmatched bases: 12. The CDR3 is made up of 14 amino acids. Germline V gene sequence: CDR1 MNHEY, CDR2 SMNVEV (reference sequence).

The V gene is TRBV5-4, the J gene TRBJ2-7; 7 bases align to TRBD2. V lost 0 bases to trimming and J lost 6 bases; unmatched junction nucleotides: 12. Germline V gene lookup returns CDR1 SGHNT and CDR2 YYREEE (reference sequence). The CDR3 contains 16 residues. The CDR3 loop reads CASSLEGGRGPSEQYF. The CDR3 nucleotides read TGTGCCAGCAGCTTGGAAGGCGGGAGAGGGCCTTCCGAGCAGTACTTC.

The genes are TRBV19 and TRBJ2-3; D is ambiguous. This CDR3 spans 14 amino acids. Germline-derived CDR1 and CDR2 are LNHDA and SQIVND (reference sequence). Between the trimmed V and J ends, which lost 3 bases and 4 bases, there was a span of 11 bases. The CDR3 region is CASSISRSPDTQYF. In DNA, the CDR3 is TGTGCCAGTAGTATTTCTAGGTCTCCAGATACGCAGTATTTT.

This sequence joins TRBV25-1 and TRBJ2-2, with 11 bases aligning to TRBD1. J lost 6 bases, V lost 4 bases, and 4 bases had no gene match. The germline V gene has CDR1 MGHDK and CDR2 SYGVNS. The CDR3 extends over 15 amino acids. The CDR3 reads CASSARTGGPGELFF. CDR3 sequence (DNA): TGTGCCAGCAGTGCAAGGACAGGGGGCCCCGGGGAGCTGTTTTTT.